The 20 T cell receptor beta chains below all came from one sample that was sequenced in a study of blood T cells in healthy people across ages. Then a second PCR, running about 6 to 11 cycles, was carried out with a sample-barcoded 5' primer and a J-beta primer mix. One entry per CDR3 protein results from TCRdb running MiXCR on the 5' RACE reads. Found here are some 1.6 million distinct CDR3 sequences, around 35% of them singletons; the top ten hold approximately 10%. Input material: blood. Receptor source: a woman in her twenties or thirties in good health.

This sequence joins TRBV27 and TRBJ1-5; 8 positions agree with TRBD1. Germline CDR1 MNHEY, CDR2 SMNVEV (reference sequence). The CDR3 totals 14 residues. Trimming took 5 bases from V and 6 from J; bases not matched to a gene: 6. This chain's CDR3 is CASSPGQEGQPQHF. In DNA, the CDR3 is TGTGCCAGCAGTCCGGGACAGGAAGGTCAGCCCCAGCATTTT.

The chain couples TRBV4-2 to TRBJ2-2; 7 nucleotides line up with TRBD2. With 3 bases clipped from V and 3 bases from J, the junction kept 7 bases outside the gene matches. Germline V gives CDR1 LGHNA, CDR2 YNFKEQ. The CDR3 totals 16 residues. The CDR3 sequence is CASSHGRTSYTGELFF. As DNA, the CDR3 is TGTGCCAGCAGCCACGGGAGGACTAGTTACACCGGGGAGCTGTTTTTT.

This clonotype was counted at least ten times. The CDR3 coding sequence is TGCAGCGTTGGTTATTCTAGCGGGAGCGAGCAGTACTTC. Protein: CSVGYSSGSEQYF. V is TRBV29-1 and J is TRBJ2-7, with 10 bases that match TRBD2. Per germline, CDR1 SQVTM and CDR2 ANQGSEA. This CDR3 has 13 amino acids. Trimming cost V 4 bases and J 6 bases; bases outside gene matches: 6.

The chain links TRBV5-1 to TRBJ1-4, with D possibly matching TRBD1 (5 bases). V lost 0 bases to trimming and J lost 4 bases, with 7 bases between them. Germline CDR1 is SGHRS and CDR2 is YFSETQ. The CDR3 length is 14 residues. CDR3 loop: CASSLGTSNEKLFF. The CDR3 DNA follows: TGCGCCAGCAGCTTGGGGACAAGTAATGAAAAACTGTTTTTT. Supplemented by reference TRBV5-1 and TRBJ1-4, the full variable domain reads KAGVTQTPRYLIKTRGQQVTLSCSPISGHRSVSWYQQTPGQGLQFLFEYFSETQRNKGNFPGRFSGRQFSNSRSEMNVSTLELGDSALYLCASSLGTSNEKLFFGSGTQLSVL.

The V and J genes are TRBV5-1 and TRBJ2-7; TRBD1 matches 8 bases. V lost 4 bases and J lost 7; bases outside the gene matches: 13. The CDR3 has 15 amino acids. CDR1 is SGHRS, CDR2 YFSETQ, per germline. CDR3 DNA sequence: TGCGCCAGCAGCGCCGCAGGGGGCTGGGGGTGTGAGCAGTACTTC. Its protein is CASSAAGGWGCEQYF.

There are a few counts of this clonotype. The chain has TRBV27 and TRBJ2-7; possibly TRBD2 for D (5 bases). CDR1 is MNHEY, CDR2 SMNVEV, per germline (reference sequence). Trimming took off 5 bases at V and 3 bases at J, with 14 bases between the two ends. This CDR3 is built from 14 residues. CDR3 bases: TGTGCCAGCAGTCCCCAGGAGGAGGTCTACGAGCAGTACTTC. Its translation: CASSPQEEVYEQYF.

The chain is built from TRBV7-3 and TRBJ2-7; 11 bases are a match to TRBD2. V lost 5 bases and J lost 7; bases outside the gene matches: 10. CDR1 is SGHTA, CDR2 FQGTGA, per germline. This CDR3 spans 15 amino acids. The CDR3 here is CASSATSGENNEQYF. The CDR3 nucleotides are TGTGCCAGCAGCGCGACTAGCGGGGAAAACAATGAGCAGTACTTC.

V gene TRBV5-1 combines with J gene TRBJ2-7; D not certain. The CDR3 consists of 14 residues. The V end was cut by 0 bases, the J end by 3 bases, with 10 bases between. Germline CDR1 and CDR2: SGHRS and YFSETQ. DNA of the CDR3: TGCGCCAGCAGCTTGGACCTAGAGAACTACGAGCAGTACTTC. Translating it yields CASSLDLENYEQYF.

The chain links TRBV30 to TRBJ1-5; D gene ambiguous. The CDR3 contains 16 residues. Trimming left V 4 bases short and J 1 base short, with 17 bases between. The germline CDR1 and CDR2 sequences are GTSNPN and SVGIG (reference sequence). CDR3 residues: CAWNSGPGGSNQPQHF. The CDR3 nucleotides read TGTGCCTGGAATTCCGGACCGGGTGGGAGCAATCAGCCCCAGCATTTT.

As concerns this clonotype: One end of the junction fails to match germline, which may point to a read error. This chain links TRBV30 with TRBJ2-5, with D unclear. This CDR3 is built from 12 residues. The germline V gene encodes CDR1 GTSNPN and CDR2 SVGIG (reference sequence). The CDR3 loop reads CARSRIQETQYF. The DNA of the CDR3 is TGTGCCCGGAGTCGGATCCAAGAGACCCAGTACTTC.

This clonotype was recorded a few times. This chain joins TRBV4-1 and TRBJ2-1; D is ambiguous. V lost 0 bases to trimming and J lost 7 bases, with 16 bases between them. Germline-derived CDR1 and CDR2 are MGHRA and YSYEKL. The CDR3 is 16 residues long. CDR3 sequence: CASSQDWVRFTNEQFF. CDR3 bases: TGCGCCAGCAGCCAAGATTGGGTGCGGTTTACGAATGAGCAGTTCTTC.

This clonotype has only a few counts. V is TRBV30 and J is TRBJ2-7; D ambiguous. V was shortened by 1 base and J by 6 bases, with 4 bases between the two germline ends. Per the germline V gene, CDR1 is GTSNPN and CDR2 is SVGIG (reference sequence). The CDR3 contains 10 residues. The CDR3 loop reads CAWSGIEQYF. CDR3 bases: TGTGCCTGGAGTGGTATCGAGCAGTACTTC.

This clonotype occurred once. The gene calls are TRBV5-4 and TRBJ2-1; D possibly matches TRBD1 or TRBD2 (7 bases each). This CDR3 spans 16 amino acids. Germline V gene sequence: CDR1 SGHNT, CDR2 YYREEE (reference sequence). Trimming left V 0 bases short and J 4 bases short, with 14 bases between. CDR3 sequence (DNA): TGTGCCAGCAGCTTGGAGGCCAGGGGGGGGTACAATGAGCAGTTCTTC. Its translation is CASSLEARGGYNEQFF.

This clonotype was recorded a few times. The rearrangement uses TRBV2 and TRBJ1-6; 10 positions agree with TRBD1. V gave up 6 bases and J gave up 7 bases; unmatched junction bases: 3. This CDR3 has 14 amino acids. CDR1 is SNHLY, CDR2 FYNNEI, per germline. DNA of the CDR3: TGTGCCAGCAGACGACAGGGGGCGAATTCACCCCTCCACTTT. It specifies CASRRQGANSPLHF.

At least ten counts were recorded for this clonotype. This rearrangement joins TRBV5-6 to TRBJ2-7; 9 bases are a match to TRBD1. CDR3 length: 14 residues. The germline V gene has CDR1 SGHDT and CDR2 YYEEEE. With V trimmed by 4 bases and J by 3 bases, 5 bases remained unmatched. CDR3 nucleotides: TGTGCCAGCAGCACCCGGGACAGGGACTACGAGCAGTACTTC. This translates into CASSTRDRDYEQYF.

This clonotype was seen at least ten times. The J gene is TRBJ1-2, the V gene TRBV29-1; maybe TRBD1 (6 bases). Germline V CDR1 and CDR2: SQVTM, ANQGSEA. V was pared by 0 bases and J by 1 base, with 12 bases between. The CDR3 loop spans 15 amino acids. The CDR3 DNA sequence: TGCAGCGTTGAAGATCGGGGGCGGATTAACTATGGCTACACCTTC. Its translation is CSVEDRGRINYGYTF.

This clonotype was detected many times. This chain connects TRBV29-1 to TRBJ2-7; 8 nucleotides agree with TRBD1. The junction had 15 bases not matched to a gene; V was cut back by 7 bases and J by 4 bases. The V gene's germline CDR1 is SQVTM and CDR2 ANQGSEA. CDR3 length: 15 amino acids. The CDR3 DNA is TGCAGCGCTATCCTTGGACAGGGAGGTGGATACGAGCAGTACTTC. Its translation: CSAILGQGGGYEQYF.

The chain links TRBV20-1 to TRBJ2-7; D gene uncertain. CDR1 DFQATT and CDR2 SNEGSKA come from the germline V gene (reference sequence). Trimming left V 6 bases short and J 1 base short, with 7 bases between. The CDR3 sequence is 11 residues long. The CDR3: CSALESYEQYF. The CDR3 DNA follows: TGCAGTGCACTTGAGTCCTACGAGCAGTACTTC.

This clonotype was observed a few times. V is TRBV10-2 and J is TRBJ2-5; 7 nucleotides line up with TRBD1. The CDR3 has 16 residues. The junction had 8 bases not matched to a gene; V was cut back by 2 bases and J by 2 bases. CDR1 and CDR2 (germline): WSHSY, SAAADI. For the CDR3, the DNA is TGCGCCAGCAGTGAGCTGGGCAGGGGGTCTCAAGAGACCCAGTACTTC. It specifies CASSELGRGSQETQYF.

This clonotype was seen ten or more times. This rearrangement joins TRBV29-1 to TRBJ2-5, with TRBD1 matching over 9 bases. The CDR3 consists of 12 residues. Germline V lookup: CDR1 SQVTM, CDR2 ANQGSEA. Unmatched junction bases numbered 3, after V lost 7 bases and J lost 3 bases. For the CDR3, the DNA is TGCAGCGCCCGGACAGGGGAAGAGACCCAGTACTTC. Translation: CSARTGEETQYF.